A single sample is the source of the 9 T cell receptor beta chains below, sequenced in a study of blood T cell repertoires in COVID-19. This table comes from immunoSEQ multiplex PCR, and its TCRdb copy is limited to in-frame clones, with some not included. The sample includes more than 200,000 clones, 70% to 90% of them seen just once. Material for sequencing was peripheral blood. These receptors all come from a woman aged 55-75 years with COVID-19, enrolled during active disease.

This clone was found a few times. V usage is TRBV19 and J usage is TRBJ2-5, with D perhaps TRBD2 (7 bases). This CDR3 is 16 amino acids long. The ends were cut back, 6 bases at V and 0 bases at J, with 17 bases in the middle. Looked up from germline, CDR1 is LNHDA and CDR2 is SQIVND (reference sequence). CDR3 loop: CASSGQGGGYQETQYF. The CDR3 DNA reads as TGTGCCAGTAGCGGACAAGGGGGAGGGTACCAAGAGACCCAGTACTTC.

CDR3 DNA: TGTGCCAGCTCAGAGAACACCGGGGAGCTGTTTTTT. Translation gives CASSENTGELFF. The chain has TRBV28 and TRBJ2-2; no definite D call. Germline CDR1 reads MDHEN; CDR2 reads SYDVKM. CDR3 length: 12 residues. The V end lost 8 bases, the J end lost 1 base, and 5 bases lay between the germline ends.

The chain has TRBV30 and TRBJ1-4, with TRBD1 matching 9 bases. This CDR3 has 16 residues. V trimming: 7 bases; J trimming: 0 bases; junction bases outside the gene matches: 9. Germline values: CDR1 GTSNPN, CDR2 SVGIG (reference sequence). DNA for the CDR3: TGTGCCTCCGGACAGGGGCCACGTCCAACTAATGAAAAACTGTTTTTT. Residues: CASGQGPRPTNEKLFF.

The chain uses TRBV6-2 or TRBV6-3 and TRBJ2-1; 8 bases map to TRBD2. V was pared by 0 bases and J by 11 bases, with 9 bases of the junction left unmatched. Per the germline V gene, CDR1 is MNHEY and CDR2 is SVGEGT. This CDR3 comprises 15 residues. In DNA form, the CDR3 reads TGTGCCAGCAGTTACTCGGAGGCAGCGGGAGTCCAGCAGTTCTTC. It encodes CASSYSEAAGVQQFF.

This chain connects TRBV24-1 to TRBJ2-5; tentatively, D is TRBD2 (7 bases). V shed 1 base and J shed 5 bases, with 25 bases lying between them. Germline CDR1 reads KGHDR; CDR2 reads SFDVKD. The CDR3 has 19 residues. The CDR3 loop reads CATSDFGRGTKRSVETQYF. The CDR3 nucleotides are TGTGCCACCAGTGATTTTGGTAGGGGGACTAAGCGGAGTGTTGAGACCCAGTACTTC.

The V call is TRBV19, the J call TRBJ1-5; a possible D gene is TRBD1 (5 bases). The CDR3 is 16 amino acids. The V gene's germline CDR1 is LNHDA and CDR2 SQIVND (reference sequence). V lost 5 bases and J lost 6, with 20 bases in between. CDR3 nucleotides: TGTGCCAGTAGTCCCAGGACGGGAGGGGTGGGTCAGCCCCAGCATTTT. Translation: CASSPRTGGVGQPQHF.

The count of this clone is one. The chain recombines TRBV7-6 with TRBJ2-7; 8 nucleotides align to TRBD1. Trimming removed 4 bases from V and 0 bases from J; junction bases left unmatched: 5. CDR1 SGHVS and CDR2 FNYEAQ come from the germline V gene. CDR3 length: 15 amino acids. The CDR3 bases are TGTGCCAGCAGCTCGGGACAGGCTTACTCCTACGAGCAGTACTTC. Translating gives CASSSGQAYSYEQYF.

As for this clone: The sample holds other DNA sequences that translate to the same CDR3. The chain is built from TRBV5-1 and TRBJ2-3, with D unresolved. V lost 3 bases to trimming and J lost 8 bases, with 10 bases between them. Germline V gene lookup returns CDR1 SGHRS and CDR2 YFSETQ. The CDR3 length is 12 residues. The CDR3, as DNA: TGCGCCAGCAGCTCACCGAGTGGTACGCAGTATTTT. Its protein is CASSSPSGTQYF.

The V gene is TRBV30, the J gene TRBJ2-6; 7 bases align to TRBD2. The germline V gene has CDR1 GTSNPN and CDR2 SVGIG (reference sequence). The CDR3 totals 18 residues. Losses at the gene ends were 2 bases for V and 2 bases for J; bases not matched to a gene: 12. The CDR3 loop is CAWSSGGGPGAGANVLTF. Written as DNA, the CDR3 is TGTGCCTGGAGTTCGGGCGGGGGTCCTGGGGCTGGGGCCAACGTCCTGACTTTC.